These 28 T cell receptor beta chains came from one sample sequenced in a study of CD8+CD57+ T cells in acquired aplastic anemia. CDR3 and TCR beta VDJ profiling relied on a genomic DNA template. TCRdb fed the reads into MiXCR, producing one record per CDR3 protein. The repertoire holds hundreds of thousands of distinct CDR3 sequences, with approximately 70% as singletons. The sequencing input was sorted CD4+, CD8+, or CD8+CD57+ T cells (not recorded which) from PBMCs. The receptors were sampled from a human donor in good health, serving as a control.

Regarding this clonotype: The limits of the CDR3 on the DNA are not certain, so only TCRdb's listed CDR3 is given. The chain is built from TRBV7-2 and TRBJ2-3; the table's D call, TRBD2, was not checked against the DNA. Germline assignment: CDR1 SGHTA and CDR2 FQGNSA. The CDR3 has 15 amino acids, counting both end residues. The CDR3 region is CASSVSSPTSSTSYF.

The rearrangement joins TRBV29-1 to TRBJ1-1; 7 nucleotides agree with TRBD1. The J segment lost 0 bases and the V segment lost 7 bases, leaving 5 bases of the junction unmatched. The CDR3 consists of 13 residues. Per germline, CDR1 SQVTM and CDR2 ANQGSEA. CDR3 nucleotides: TGCAGCGCGATGGGACAGTTGAACACTGAAGCTTTCTTT. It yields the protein CSAMGQLNTEAFF.

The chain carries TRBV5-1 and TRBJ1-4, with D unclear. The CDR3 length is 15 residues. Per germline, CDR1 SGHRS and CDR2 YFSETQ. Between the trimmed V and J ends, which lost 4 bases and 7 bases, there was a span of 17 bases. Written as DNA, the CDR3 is TGCGCCAGCAGCGTAACGGGGATGAACACTGAAAAACTGTTTTTT. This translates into CASSVTGMNTEKLFF.

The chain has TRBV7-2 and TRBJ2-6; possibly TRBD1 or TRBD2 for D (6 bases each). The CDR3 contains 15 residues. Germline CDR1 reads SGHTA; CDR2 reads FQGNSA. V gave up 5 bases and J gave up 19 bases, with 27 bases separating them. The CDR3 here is CASSIQGYGGNDKTF. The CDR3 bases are TGTGCCAGCAGCATACAGGGATATGGCGGGAATGACAAAACTTTC.

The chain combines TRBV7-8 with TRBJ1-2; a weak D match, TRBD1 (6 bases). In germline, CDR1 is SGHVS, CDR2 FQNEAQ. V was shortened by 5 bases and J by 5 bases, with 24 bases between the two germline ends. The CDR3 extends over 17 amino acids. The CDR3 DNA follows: TGTGCCAGCAGCCCTGGACAGACATCCCAAGATGAGTATGGCTACACCTTC. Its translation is CASSPGQTSQDEYGYTF.

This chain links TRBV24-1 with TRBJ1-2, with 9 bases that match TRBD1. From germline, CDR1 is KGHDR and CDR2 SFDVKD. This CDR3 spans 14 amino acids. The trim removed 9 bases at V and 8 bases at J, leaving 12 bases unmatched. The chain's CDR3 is CATLEGTGRFGYTF. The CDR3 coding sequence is TGTGCCACCCTTGAAGGGACAGGGCGCTTCGGCTACACCTTC.

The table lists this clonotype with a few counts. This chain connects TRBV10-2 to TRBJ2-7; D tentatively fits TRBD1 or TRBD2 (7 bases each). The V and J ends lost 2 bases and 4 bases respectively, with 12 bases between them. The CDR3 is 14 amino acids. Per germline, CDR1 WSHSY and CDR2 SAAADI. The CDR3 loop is CASSERQGGYEQYF. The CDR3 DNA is TGCGCCAGCAGTGAGCGACAGGGAGGGTACGAGCAGTACTTC.

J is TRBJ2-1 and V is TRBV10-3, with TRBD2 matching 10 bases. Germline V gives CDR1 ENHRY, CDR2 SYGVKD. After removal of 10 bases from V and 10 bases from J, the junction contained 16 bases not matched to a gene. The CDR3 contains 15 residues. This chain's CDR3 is CATSLLAGRDGEQFF. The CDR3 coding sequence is TGTGCCACCTCCCTACTAGCGGGGAGGGATGGGGAGCAGTTCTTC.

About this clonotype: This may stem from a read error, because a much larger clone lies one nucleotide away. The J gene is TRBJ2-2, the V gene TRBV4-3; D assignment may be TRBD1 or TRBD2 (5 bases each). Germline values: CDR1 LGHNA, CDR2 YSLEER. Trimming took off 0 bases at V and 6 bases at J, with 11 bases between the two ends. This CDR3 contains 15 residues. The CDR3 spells CASSQEIRGAGELFF. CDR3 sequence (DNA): TGCGCCAGCAGCCAAGAGATCAGAGGGGCCGGGGAGCTGTTTTTT.

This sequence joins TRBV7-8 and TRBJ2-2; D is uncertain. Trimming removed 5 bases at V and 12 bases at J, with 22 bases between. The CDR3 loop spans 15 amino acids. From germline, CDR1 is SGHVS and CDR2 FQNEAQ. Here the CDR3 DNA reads TGTGCCAGCAGCGTCCGCCCCCACAACACCCTCCAGCTGTTTTTT. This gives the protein CASSVRPHNTLQLFF.

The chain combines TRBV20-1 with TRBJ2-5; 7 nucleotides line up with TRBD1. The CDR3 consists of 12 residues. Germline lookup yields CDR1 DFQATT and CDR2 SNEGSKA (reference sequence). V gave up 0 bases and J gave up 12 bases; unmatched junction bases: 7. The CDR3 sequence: CSAREGGRAEYF. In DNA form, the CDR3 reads TGCAGTGCTAGAGAAGGGGGCAGAGCTGAGTACTTC.

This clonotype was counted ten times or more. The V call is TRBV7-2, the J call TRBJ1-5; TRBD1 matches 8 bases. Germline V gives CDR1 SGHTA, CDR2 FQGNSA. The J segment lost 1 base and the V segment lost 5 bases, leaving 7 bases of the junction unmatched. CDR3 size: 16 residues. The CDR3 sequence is CASSLWTGTSNQPQHF. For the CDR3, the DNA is TGTGCCAGCAGCCTGTGGACAGGGACGAGCAATCAGCCCCAGCATTTT.

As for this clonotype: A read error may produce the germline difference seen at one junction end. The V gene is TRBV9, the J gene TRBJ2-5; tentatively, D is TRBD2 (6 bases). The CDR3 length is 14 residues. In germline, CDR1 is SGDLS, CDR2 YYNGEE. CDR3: CASSFAPGGETEYF. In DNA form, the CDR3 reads TGTGCCAGCAGTTTCGCGCCCGGCGGGGAGACCGAGTACTTC. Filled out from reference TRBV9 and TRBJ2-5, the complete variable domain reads DSGVTQTPKHLITATGQRVTLRCSPRSGDLSVYWYQQSLDQGLQFLIQYYNGEERAKGNILERFSAQQFPDLHSELNLSSLELGDSALYFCASSFAPGGETEYFGPGTRLLVL.

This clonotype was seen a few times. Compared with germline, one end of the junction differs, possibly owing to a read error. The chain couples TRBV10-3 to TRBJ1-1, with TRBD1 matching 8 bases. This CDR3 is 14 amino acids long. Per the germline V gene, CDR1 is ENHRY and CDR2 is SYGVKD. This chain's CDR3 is CASSEDRGDTEAFF. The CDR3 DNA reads TGTGCCAGCAGTGAAGACAGGGGCGACACTGAAGCTTTCTTT.

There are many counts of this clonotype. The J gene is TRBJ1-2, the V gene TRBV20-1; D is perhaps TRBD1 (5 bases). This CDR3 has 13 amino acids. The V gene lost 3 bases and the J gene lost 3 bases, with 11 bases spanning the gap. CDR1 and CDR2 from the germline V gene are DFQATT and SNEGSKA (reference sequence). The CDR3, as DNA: TGCAGTGCTAGCATAGGGGCGGACTATGGCTACACCTTC. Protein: CSASIGADYGYTF.

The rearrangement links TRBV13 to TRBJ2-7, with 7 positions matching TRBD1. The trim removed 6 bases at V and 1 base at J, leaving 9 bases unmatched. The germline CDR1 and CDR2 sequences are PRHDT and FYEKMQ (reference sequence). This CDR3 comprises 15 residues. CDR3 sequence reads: CASRPQGDPSYEQYF. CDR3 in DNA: TGTGCCAGCAGGCCGCAGGGGGACCCATCCTACGAGCAGTACTTC.

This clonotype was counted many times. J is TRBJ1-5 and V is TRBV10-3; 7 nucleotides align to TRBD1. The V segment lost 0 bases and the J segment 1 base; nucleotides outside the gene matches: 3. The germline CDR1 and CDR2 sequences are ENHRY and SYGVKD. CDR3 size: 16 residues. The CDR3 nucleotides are TGTGCCATCAGTGAGTCACAGGGGCGAAGCAATCAGCCCCAGCATTTT. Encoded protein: CAISESQGRSNQPQHF.

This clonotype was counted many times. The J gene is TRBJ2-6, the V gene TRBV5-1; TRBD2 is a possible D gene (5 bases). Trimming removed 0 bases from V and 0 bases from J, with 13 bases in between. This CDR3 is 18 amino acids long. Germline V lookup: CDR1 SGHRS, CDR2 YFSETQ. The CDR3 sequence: CASSLGSGINSGANVLTF. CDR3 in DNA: TGCGCCAGCAGCTTGGGGTCGGGGATAAACTCTGGGGCCAACGTCCTGACTTTC.

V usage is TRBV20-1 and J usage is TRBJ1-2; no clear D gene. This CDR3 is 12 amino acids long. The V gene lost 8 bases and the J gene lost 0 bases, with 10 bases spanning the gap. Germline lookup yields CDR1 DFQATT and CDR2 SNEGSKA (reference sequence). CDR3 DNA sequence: TGCAGTTTTTCCAGGCCTAACTATGGCTACACCTTC. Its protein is CSFSRPNYGYTF.

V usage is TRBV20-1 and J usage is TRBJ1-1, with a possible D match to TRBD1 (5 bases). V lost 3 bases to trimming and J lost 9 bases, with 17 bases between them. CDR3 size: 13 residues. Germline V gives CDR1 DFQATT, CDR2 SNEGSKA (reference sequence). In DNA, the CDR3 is TGCAGTGCTAGCACGGGCAGGGCCACCAAAGCTTTCTTT. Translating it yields CSASTGRATKAFF.

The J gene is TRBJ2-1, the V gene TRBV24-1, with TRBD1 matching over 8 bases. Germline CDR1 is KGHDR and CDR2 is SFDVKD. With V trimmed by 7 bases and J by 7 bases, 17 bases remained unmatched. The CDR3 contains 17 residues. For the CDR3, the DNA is TGTGCCACCAGCGCCGTCACGAGACAGGGGTGGGAAAATGAGCAGTTCTTC. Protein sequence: CATSAVTRQGWENEQFF.

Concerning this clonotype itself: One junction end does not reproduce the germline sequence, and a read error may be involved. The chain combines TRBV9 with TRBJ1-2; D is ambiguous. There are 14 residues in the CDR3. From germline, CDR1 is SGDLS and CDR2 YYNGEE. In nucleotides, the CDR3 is TGTGCCAGCAGCTGCCACGGGGAACTGAACTACGAGCCCTTC. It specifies CASSCHGELNYEPF.

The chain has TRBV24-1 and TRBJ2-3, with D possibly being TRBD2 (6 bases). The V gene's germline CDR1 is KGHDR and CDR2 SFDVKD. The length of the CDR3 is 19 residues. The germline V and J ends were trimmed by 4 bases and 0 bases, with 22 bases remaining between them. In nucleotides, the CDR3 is TGTGCCACCAGTGACCCCCGGGGGTACGGAGAGGGGAGCACAGATACGCAGTATTTT. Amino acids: CATSDPRGYGEGSTDTQYF.

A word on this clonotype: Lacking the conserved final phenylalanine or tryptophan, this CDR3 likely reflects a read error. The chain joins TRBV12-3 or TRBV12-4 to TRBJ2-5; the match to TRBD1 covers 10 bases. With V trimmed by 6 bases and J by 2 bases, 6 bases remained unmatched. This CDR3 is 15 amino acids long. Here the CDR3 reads CASSYGQGGQETQYL. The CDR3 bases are TGTGCCAGCAGCTACGGACAGGGGGGACAAGAGACCCAGTACCTC.

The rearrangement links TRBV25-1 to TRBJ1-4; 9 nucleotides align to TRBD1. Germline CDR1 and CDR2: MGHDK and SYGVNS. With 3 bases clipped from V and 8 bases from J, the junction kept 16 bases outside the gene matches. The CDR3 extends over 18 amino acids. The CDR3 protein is CASSEGSWTGVGWEKLFF. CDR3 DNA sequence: TGTGCCAGCAGTGAGGGGTCTTGGACAGGGGTTGGGTGGGAAAAACTGTTTTTT.

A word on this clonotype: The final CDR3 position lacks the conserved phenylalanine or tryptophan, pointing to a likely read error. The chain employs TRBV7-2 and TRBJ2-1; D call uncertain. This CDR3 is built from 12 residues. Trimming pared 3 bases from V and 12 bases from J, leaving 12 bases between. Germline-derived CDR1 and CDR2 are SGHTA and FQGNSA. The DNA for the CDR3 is TGTGCCAGCAGCTTGGCCTACAGTGCGCAGTTCTAC. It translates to CASSLAYSAQFY.

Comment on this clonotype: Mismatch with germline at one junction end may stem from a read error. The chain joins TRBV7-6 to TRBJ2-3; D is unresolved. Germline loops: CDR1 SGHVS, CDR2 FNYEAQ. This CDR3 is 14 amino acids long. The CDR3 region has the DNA TGTGCCAGCAGGCCACTTCCTTTTCTGAACACTGAAGCTTTT. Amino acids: CASRPLPFLNTEAF.

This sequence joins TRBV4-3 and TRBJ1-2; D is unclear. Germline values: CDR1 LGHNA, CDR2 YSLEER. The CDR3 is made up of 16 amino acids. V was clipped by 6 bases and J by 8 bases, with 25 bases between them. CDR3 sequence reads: CASSEPNSQPSIGYTF. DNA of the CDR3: TGCGCCAGCAGTGAACCGAACAGCCAACCCTCTATCGGCTACACCTTC.